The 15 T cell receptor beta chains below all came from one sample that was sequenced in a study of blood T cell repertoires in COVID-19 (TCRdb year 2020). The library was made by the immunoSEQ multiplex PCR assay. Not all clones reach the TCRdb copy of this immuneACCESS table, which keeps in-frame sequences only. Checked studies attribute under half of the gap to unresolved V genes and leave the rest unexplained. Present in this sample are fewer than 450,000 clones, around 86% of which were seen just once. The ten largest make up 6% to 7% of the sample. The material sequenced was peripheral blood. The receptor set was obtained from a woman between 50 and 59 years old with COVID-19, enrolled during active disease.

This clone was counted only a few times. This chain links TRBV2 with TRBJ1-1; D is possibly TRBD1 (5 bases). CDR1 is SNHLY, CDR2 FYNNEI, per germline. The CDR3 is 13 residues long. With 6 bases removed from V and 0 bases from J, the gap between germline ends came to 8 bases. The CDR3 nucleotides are TGTGCCAGCAGACAGGACATGAACACTGAAGCTTTCTTT. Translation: CASRQDMNTEAFF.

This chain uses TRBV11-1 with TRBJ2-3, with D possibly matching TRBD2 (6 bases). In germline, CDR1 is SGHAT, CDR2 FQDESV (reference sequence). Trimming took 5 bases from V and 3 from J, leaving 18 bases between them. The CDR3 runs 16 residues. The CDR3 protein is CASSQIAEKETDTQYF. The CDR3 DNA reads TGTGCCAGCAGCCAAATAGCGGAAAAAGAAACAGATACGCAGTATTTT.

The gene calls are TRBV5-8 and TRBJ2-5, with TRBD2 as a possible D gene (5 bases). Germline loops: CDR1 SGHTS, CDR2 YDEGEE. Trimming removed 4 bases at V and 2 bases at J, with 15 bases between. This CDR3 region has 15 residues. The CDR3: CASSPRGLSQETQYF. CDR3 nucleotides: TGTGCCAGCAGCCCCCGGGGTCTTTCACAAGAGACCCAGTACTTC.

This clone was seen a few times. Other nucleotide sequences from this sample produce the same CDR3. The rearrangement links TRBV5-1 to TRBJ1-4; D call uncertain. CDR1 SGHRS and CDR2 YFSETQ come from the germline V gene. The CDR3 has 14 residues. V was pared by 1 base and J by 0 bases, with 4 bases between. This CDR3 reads CASSLLATNEKLFF. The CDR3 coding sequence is TGCGCCAGCAGCTTGCTCGCAACTAATGAAAAACTGTTTTTT.

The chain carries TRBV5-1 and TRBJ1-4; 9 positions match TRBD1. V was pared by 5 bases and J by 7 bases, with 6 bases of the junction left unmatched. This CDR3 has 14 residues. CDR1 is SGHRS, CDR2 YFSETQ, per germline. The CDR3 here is CASSSPGQGEKLFF. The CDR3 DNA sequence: TGCGCCAGCAGTTCTCCGGGACAGGGTGAAAAACTGTTTTTT.

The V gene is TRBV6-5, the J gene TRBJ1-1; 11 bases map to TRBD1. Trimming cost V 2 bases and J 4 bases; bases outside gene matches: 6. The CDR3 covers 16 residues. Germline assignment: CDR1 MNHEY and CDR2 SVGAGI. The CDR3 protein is CASSYTAGTGGTEAFF. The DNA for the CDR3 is TGTGCCAGCAGTTACACTGCCGGGACAGGGGGCACTGAAGCTTTCTTT.

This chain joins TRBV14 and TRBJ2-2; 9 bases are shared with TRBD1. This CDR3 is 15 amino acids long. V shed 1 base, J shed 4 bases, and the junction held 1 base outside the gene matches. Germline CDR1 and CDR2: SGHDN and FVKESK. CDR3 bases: TGTGCCAGCAGCCAAGGACAGGGGGTCACCGGGGAGCTGTTTTTT. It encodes CASSQGQGVTGELFF.

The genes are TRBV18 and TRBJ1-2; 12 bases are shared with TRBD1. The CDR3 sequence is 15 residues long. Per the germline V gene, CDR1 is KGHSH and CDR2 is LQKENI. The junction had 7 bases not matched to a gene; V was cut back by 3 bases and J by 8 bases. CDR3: CASSPPGTGGYGYTF. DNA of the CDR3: TGTGCCAGCTCACCGCCCGGGACAGGGGGCTACGGCTACACCTTC.

The CDR3 here is CASSPTRLAGADRAQETQYF. For the CDR3, the DNA is TGTGCCAGCAGTCCCACCAGACTAGCGGGAGCCGACAGAGCCCAAGAGACCCAGTACTTC. This sequence joins TRBV27 and TRBJ2-5; TRBD2 matches 12 bases. Unmatched junction bases numbered 17, after V lost 5 bases and J lost 1 base. Looked up from germline, CDR1 is MNHEY and CDR2 is SMNVEV (reference sequence). There are 20 residues in the CDR3.

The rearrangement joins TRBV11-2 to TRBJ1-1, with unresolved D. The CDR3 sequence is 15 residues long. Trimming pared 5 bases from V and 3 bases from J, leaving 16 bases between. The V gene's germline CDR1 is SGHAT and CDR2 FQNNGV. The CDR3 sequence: CASSTTGFVHTEAFF. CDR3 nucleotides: TGTGCCAGCAGCACCACGGGGTTTGTCCACACTGAAGCTTTCTTT.

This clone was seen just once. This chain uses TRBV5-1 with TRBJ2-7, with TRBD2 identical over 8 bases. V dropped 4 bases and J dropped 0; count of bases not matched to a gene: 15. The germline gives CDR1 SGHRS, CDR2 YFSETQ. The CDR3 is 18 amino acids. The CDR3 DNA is TGCGCCAGCAGCGATCTCGGAGCGGGAGTCCTGAGCTCCTACGAGCAGTACTTC. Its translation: CASSDLGAGVLSSYEQYF.

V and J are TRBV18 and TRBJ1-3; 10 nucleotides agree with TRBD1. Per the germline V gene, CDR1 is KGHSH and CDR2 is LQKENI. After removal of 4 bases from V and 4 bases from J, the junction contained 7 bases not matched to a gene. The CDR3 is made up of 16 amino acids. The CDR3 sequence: CASSHLRDRGGNTIYF. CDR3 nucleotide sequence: TGTGCCAGCTCACACCTCCGGGACAGGGGAGGAAACACCATATATTTT.

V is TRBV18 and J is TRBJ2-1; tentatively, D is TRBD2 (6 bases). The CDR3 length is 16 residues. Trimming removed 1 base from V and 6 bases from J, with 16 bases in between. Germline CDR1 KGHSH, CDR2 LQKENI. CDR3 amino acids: CASSPRRESRGNEQFF. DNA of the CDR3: TGTGCCAGCTCACCACGTCGGGAGTCCCGCGGCAATGAGCAGTTCTTC.

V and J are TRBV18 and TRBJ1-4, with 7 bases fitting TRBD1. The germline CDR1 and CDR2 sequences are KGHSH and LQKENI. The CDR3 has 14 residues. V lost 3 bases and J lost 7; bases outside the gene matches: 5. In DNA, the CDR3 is TGTGCCAGCTCACCCGACAGGGTGGTTGAAAAACTGTTTTTT. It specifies CASSPDRVVEKLFF.

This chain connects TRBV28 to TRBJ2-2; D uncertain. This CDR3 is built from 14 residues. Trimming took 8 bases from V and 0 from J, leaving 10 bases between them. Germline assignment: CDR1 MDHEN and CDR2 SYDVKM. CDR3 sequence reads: CASSSTANTGELFF. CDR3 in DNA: TGTGCCAGCTCTTCTACCGCGAACACCGGGGAGCTGTTTTTT.